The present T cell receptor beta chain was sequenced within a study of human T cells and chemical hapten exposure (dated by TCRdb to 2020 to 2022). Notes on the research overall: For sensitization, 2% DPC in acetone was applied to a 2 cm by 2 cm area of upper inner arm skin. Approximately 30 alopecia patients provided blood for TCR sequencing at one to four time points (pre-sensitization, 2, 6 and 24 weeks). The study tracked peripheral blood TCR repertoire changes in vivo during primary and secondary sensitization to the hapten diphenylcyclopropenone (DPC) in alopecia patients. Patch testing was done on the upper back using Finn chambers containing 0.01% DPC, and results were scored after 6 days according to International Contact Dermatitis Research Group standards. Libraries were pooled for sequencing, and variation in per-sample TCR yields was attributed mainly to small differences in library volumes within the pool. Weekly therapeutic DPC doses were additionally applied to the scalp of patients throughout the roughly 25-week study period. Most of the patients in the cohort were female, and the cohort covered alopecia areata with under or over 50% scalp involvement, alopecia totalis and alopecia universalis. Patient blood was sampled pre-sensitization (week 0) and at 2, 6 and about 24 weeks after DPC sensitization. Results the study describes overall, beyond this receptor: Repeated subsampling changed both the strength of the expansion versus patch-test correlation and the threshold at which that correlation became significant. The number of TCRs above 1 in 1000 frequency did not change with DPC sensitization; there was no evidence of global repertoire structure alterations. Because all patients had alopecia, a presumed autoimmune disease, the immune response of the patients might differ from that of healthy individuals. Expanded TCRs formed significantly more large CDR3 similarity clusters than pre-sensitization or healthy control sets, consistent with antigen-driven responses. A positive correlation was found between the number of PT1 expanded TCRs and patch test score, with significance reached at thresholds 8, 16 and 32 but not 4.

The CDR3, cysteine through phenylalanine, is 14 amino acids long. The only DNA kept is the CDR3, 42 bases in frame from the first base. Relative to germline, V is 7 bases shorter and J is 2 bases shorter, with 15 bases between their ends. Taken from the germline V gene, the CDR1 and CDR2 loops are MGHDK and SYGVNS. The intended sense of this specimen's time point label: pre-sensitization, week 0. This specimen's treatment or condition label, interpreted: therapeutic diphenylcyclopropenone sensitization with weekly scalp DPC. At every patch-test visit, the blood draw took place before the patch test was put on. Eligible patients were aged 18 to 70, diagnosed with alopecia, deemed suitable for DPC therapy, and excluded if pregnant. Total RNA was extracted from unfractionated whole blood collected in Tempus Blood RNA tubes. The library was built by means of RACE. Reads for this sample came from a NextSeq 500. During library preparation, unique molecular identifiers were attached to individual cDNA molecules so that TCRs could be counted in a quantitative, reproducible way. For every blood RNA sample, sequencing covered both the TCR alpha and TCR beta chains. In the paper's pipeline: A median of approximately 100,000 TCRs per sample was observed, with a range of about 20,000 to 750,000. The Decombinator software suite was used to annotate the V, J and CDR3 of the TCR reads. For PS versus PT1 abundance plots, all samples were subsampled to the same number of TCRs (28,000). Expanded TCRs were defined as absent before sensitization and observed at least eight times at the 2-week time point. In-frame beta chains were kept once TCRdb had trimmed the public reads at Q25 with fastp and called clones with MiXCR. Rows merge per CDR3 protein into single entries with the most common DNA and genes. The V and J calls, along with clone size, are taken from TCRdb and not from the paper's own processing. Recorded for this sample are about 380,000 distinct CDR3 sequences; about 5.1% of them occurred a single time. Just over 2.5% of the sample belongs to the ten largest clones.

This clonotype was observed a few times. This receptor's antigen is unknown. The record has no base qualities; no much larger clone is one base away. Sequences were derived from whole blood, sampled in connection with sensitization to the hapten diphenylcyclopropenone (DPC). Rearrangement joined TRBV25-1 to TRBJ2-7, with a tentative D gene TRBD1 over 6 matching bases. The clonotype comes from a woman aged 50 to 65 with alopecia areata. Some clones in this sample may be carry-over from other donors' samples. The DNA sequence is TGTGCCAGCAACCTCTCCGGGACACCCTACGAGCAGTACTTC. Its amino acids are CASNLSGTPYEQYF.